This T cell receptor (beta chain) was profiled in a study of lymphopenia after photon versus proton radiotherapy. Study conclusions and caveats: Proton therapy kept repertoires fairly stable, unlike photons, which gained effector/memory cells.

As concerns this clone: Its antigen remains unknown.

Trimming took off 4 bases at V and 5 bases at J, with 13 bases between the two ends. Per germline, CDR1 SGHNT and CDR2 YYREEE (reference sequence). The CDR3 is made up of 14 amino acids. Sequenced by immunoSEQ multiplex PCR; TCRdb stores in-frame clones only, minus some. There are about 65,000 clones in the sample; around 86% occur only once, and more than 10% lies in the top ten. The source was peripheral blood, collected from a patient treated with proton-based radiotherapy. The V call is TRBV5-4, the J call TRBJ2-1, with D uncertain. This clonotype was sampled from a man aged 80 or over with esophageal cancer. The CDR3 nucleotides read TGTGCCAGCAGCACCCGGACCGTAAACAATGAGCAGTTCTTC. Encoded protein: CASSTRTVNNEQFF. Full variable domain (outside the CDR3, taken from reference TRBV5-4 and TRBJ2-1): ETGVTQSPTHLIKTRGQQVTLRCSSQSGHNTVSWYQQALGQGPQFIFQYYREEENGRGNFPPRFSGLQFPNYSSELNVNALELDDSALYLCASSTRTVNNEQFFGPGTRLTVL.